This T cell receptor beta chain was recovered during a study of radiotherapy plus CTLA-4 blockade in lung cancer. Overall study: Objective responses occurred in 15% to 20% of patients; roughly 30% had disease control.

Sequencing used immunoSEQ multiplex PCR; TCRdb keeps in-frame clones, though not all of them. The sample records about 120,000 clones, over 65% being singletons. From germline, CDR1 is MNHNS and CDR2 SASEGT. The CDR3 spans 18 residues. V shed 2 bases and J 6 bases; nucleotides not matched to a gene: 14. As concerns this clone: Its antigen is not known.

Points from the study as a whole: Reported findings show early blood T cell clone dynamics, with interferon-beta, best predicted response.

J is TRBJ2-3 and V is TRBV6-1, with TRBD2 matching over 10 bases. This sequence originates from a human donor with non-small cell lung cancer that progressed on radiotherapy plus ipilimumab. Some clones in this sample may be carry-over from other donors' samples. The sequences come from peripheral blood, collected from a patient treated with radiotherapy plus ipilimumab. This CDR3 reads CASSERWRAGGLWDTQYF. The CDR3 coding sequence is TGTGCCAGCAGTGAACGGTGGAGAGCGGGGGGGCTTTGGGATACGCAGTATTTT.